This TCR beta chain was recovered during a study of identical twins. Study-wide points: Abundant beta clonotypes from cord blood bore fewer insertions; memory repertoires lacked this pattern.

Template switching introduced a universal primer site, and the cDNA bore unique molecular identifiers. From the 5' RACE reads, TCRdb called clonotypes with MiXCR, one entry per CDR3 protein. The sample carries 400,000 to 600,000 distinct CDR3 sequences, about 22% recorded once. The CDR3 runs 14 residues. Looked up from germline, CDR1 is DFQATT and CDR2 is SNEGSKA (reference sequence). With 2 bases clipped from V and 3 bases from J, the junction kept 7 bases outside the gene matches. Every one of the donors was a healthy Caucasian. Concerning this clonotype: The antigen is unknown.

These sequences were also reported in another study, on yellow fever vaccine responses in identical twins.

Specimen: CD4+ T cells sorted from blood. The chain is built from TRBV20-1 and TRBJ2-7, with 7 bases that match TRBD2. The origin of this receptor is a woman under 30 in good health. This CDR3 reads CSARSASGVYEQYF. The DNA for the CDR3 is TGCAGTGCTAGATCGGCTAGCGGTGTCTACGAGCAGTACTTC.